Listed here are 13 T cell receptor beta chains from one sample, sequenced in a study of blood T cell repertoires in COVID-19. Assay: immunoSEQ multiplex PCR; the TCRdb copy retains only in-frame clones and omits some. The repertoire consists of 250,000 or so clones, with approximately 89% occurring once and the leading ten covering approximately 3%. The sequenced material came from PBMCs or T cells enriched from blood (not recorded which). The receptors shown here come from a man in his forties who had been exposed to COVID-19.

CDR3 sequence: CASSAGGDYEQYF. The DNA of the CDR3 is TGCGCCAGCAGCGCCGGGGGTGACTACGAGCAGTACTTC. The chain combines TRBV5-1 with TRBJ2-7, with D tentatively TRBD2 (6 bases). The CDR3 totals 13 residues. The ends were cut back, 4 bases at V and 3 bases at J, with 11 bases in the middle. Germline V gene sequence: CDR1 SGHRS, CDR2 YFSETQ.

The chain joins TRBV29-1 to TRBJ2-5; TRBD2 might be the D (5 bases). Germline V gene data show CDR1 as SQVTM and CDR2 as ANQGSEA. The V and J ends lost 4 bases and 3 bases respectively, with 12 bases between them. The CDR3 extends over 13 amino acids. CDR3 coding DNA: TGCAGCGTTGTGCGGAACGGGAAAGAGACCCAGTACTTC. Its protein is CSVVRNGKETQYF.

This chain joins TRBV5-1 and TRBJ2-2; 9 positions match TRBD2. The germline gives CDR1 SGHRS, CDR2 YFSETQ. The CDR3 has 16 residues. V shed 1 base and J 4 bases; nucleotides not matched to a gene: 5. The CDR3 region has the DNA TGCGCCAGCAGCTTGCGCGGACTAGCGCGCACCGGGGAGCTGTTTTTT. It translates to CASSLRGLARTGELFF.

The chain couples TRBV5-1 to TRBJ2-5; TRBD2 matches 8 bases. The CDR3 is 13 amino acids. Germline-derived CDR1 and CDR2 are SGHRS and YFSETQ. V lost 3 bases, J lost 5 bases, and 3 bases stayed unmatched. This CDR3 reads CASSYGGGETQYF. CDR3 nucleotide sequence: TGCGCCAGCAGCTACGGCGGGGGGGAGACCCAGTACTTC. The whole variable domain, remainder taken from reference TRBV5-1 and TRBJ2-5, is KAGVTQTPRYLIKTRGQQVTLSCSPISGHRSVSWYQQTPGQGLQFLFEYFSETQRNKGNFPGRFSGRQFSNSRSEMNVSTLELGDSALYLCASSYGGGETQYFGPGTRLLVL.

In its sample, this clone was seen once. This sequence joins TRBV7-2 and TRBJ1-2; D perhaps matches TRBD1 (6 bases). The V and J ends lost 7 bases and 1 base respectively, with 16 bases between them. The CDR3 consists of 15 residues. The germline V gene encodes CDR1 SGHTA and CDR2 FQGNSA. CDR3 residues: CASTLDRLNNYGYTF. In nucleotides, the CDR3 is TGTGCCAGCACCCTAGACAGGTTAAATAACTATGGCTACACCTTC.

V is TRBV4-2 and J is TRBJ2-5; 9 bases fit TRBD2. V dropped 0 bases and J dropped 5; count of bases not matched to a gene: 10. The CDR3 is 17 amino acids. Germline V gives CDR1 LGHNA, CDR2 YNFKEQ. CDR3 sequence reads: CASSQDRASGEGETQYF. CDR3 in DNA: TGTGCCAGCAGCCAAGATCGCGCTAGCGGGGAGGGGGAGACCCAGTACTTC.

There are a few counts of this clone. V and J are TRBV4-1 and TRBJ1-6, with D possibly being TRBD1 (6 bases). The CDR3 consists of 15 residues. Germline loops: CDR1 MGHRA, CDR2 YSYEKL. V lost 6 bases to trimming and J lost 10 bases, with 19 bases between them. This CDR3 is CASRRPGVDRSPLHF. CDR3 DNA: TGCGCCAGCAGGAGGCCAGGGGTAGATAGGTCACCCCTCCACTTT.

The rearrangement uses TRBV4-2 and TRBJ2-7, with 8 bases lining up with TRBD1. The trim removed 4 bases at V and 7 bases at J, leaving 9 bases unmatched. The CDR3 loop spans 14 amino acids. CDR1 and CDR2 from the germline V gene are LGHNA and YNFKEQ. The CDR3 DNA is TGTGCCAGCAGCCCAGGGCAGGGGGCGGGGGAGCAGTACTTC. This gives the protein CASSPGQGAGEQYF.

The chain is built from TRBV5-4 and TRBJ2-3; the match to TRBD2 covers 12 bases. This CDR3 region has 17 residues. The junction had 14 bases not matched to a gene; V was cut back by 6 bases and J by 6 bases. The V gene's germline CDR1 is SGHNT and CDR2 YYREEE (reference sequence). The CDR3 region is CASTSAATSGSLDTQYF. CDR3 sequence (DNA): TGTGCCAGCACCTCTGCGGCGACTAGCGGGAGTCTTGATACGCAGTATTTT.

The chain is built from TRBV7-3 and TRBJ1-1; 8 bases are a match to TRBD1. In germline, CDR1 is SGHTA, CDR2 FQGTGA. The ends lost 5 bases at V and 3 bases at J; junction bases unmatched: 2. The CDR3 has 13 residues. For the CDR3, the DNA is TGTGCCAGCAGCCCAGGGGGCTACACTGAAGCTTTCTTT. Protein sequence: CASSPGGYTEAFF.

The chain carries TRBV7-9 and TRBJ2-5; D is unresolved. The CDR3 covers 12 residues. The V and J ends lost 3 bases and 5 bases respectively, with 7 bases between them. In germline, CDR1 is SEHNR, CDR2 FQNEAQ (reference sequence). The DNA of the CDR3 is TGTGCCAGCAGCTTTAGTTGGGAGACCCAGTACTTC. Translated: CASSFSWETQYF.

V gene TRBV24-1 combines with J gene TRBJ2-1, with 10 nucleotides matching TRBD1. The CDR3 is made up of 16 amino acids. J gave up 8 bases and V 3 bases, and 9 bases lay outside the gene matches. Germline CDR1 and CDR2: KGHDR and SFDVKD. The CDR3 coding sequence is TGTGCCACCAGTGATCCCGGACAGGGGGATTCGGATGAGCAGTTCTTC. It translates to CATSDPGQGDSDEQFF.

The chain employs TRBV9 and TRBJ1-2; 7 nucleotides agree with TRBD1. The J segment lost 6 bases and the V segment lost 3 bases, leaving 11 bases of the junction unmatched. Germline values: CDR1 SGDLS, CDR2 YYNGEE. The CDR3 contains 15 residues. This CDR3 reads CASSAPGTVWNGYTF. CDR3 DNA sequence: TGTGCCAGCAGCGCCCCCGGGACAGTGTGGAATGGCTACACCTTC.